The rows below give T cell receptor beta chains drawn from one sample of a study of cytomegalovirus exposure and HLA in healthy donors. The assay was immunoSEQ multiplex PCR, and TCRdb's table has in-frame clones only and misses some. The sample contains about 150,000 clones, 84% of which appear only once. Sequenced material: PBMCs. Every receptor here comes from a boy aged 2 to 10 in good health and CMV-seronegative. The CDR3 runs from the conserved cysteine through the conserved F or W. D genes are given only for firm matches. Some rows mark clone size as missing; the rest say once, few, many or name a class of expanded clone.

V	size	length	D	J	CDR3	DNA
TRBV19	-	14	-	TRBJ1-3	CASSPGRAGNTIYF	TGTGCCAGTAGCCCGGGGAGGGCTGGAAACACCATATATTTT
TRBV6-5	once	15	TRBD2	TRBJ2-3	CASSRASGSTDTQYF	TGTGCCAGCAGCCGCGCTAGCGGTAGCACAGATACGCAGTATTTT
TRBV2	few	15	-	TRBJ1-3	CASSEREISGNTIYF	TGTGCCAGCAGTGAACGGGAAATCTCTGGAAACACCATATATTTT
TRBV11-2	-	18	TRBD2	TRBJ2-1	CASSTDGKTSGTEGEQFF	TGTGCCAGCAGCACGGACGGAAAGACTAGCGGGACTGAAGGTGAGCAGTTCTTC
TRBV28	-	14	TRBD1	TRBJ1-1	CASTRDSPNTEAFF	TGTGCCAGCACAAGGGACAGCCCGAACACTGAAGCTTTCTTT
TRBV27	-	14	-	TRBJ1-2	CASSLSVRVYGYTF	TGTGCCAGCAGTTTATCGGTCCGGGTTTATGGCTACACCTTC
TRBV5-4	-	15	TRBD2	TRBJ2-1	CASSPASGRLNEQFF	TGTGCCAGCAGCCCCGCTAGCGGAAGACTTAATGAGCAGTTCTTC
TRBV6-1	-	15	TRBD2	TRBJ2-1	CASRAFAGVYNEQFF	TGTGCCAGCAGGGCCTTCGCGGGAGTGTACAATGAGCAGTTCTTC
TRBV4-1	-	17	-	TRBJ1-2	CASSLRRGGSQNYGYTF	TGCGCCAGCAGCCTTAGGAGGGGAGGTTCCCAAAACTATGGCTACACCTTC
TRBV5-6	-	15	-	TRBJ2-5	CASRQMGHLKETQYF	TGTGCCAGCAGACAAATGGGACATTTAAAAGAGACCCAGTACTTC
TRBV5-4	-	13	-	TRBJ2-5	CASSDGVQETQYF	TGTGCCAGCAGCGACGGGGTCCAAGAGACCCAGTACTTC
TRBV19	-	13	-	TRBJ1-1	CASSIGRGGEAFF	TGTGCCAGTAGTATAGGGAGGGGTGGTGAAGCTTTCTTT
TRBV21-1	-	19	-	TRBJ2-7	CASSHAWRGDRDHYFEQYF	TGTGCCAGCAGTCATGCGTGGAGGGGGGACAGGGACCACTACTTCGAGCAGTACTTC
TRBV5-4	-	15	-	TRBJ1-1	CASSWINRVNTEAFF	TGTGCCAGCAGCTGGATTAACCGGGTGAACACTGAAGCTTTCTTT
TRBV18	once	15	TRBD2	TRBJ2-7	CASSPKGGDLYEQYF	TGTGCCAGCTCACCTAAGGGAGGGGACCTCTACGAGCAGTACTTC
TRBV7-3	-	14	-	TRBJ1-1	CASSPVRLNTEAFF	TGTGCCAGCAGCCCGGTCAGGTTGAACACTGAAGCTTTCTTT
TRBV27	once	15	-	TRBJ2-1	CASSLSWGLASEQFF	TGTGCCAGCAGTTTATCGTGGGGTCTAGCTAGTGAGCAGTTCTTC
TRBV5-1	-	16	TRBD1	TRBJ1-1	CASSNRDRGHLLKAFF	TGCGCCAGCAGCAACCGGGACAGGGGGCATCTATTGAAAGCTTTCTTT
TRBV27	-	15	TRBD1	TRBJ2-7	CASSSGQDGAYEQYF	TGTGCCAGCAGTTCGGGACAGGATGGCGCCTACGAGCAGTACTTC
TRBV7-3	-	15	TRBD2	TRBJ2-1	CASSPGLAGANEQFF	TGTGCCAGCAGCCCCGGACTAGCGGGAGCGAATGAGCAGTTCTTC
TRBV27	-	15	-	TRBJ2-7	CASSVAGLGDYEQYF	TGTGCCAGCAGCGTCGCGGGCCTTGGTGACTACGAGCAGTACTTC
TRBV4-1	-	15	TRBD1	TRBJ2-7	CASSQEGQGFYEQYF	TGCGCCAGCAGCCAAGAGGGACAGGGCTTCTACGAGCAGTACTTC
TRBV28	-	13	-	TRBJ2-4	CASSLVQGHIQYF	TGTGCCAGCAGTTTGGTACAGGGACACATTCAGTACTTC
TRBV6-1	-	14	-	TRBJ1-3	CASSEGTAGNTIYF	TGTGCCAGCAGTGAAGGGACAGCTGGAAACACCATATATTTT
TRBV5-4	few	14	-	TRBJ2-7	CASSLGGGIYEQYF	TGTGCCAGCAGCTTAGGGGGGGGAATCTACGAGCAGTACTTC
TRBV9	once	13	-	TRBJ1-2	CASSESPQGGYTF	TGTGCCAGCAGCGAGTCCCCCCAGGGGGGCTACACCTTC
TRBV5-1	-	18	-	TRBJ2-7	CASSSDLPHRERGYEQYF	TGCGCCAGCAGCTCCGACTTACCTCACAGGGAGAGAGGCTACGAGCAGTACTTC
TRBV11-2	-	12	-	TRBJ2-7	CASGGTTNEQYF	TGTGCCAGCGGAGGGACCACCAACGAGCAGTACTTC
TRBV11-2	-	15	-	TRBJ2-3	CASSLVTVSTDTQYF	TGTGCCAGCAGCTTAGTAACAGTTAGCACAGATACGCAGTATTTT
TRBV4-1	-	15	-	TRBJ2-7	CASSQSPRDSYEQYF	TGCGCCAGCAGCCAAAGTCCCCGAGACAGTTACGAGCAGTACTTC